This T cell receptor (beta chain) emerged from a study of blood T cells in healthy people across ages (dated by TCRdb to the mid-2010s). Regarding the research as a whole: In model experiments, template switching captured roughly one uniquely barcoded TCR beta cDNA molecule for every two T cells. To track age-related changes in TCR beta repertoire diversity, the study relied on deep sequencing normalized with unique cDNA molecular identifiers. The donors were divided into four age groups: young (average roughly 15 years), middle-aged (under 40), aged (about 56) and long-lived (roughly 82). Donors of different ages were randomly distributed across sequencing lanes to avoid experimental bias. For two donors (one aged 18 to 29 and one aged 80 or older), the study analyzed two additional independent replicas of 1 million unique cDNA reads from the same blood draw.

Reading from cysteine to phenylalanine, the CDR3 counts 14 amino acids. The CDR3 DNA has 42 bases and is translated from base 1. Looking up the germline V gene yields CDR1 SGHTA and CDR2 FQGNSA. Library prep was done by 5' RACE. This sample was sequenced with an Illumina HiSeq 2500. A second roughly 7 to 11 cycle PCR used a sample-barcoded 5' primer and a J-beta primer mix. A unique molecular identifier was introduced onto each TCR beta cDNA molecule by a template-switch 5' adaptor carrying 12 random nucleotides. At least 2.5 million CDR3-containing paired-end reads were obtained from each sample. All of the RNA was converted into first-strand cDNA using the Mint cDNA synthesis kit, with a TRBC-specific oligonucleotide serving as the primer. All cDNA was treated with uracil-DNA glycosylase and then went through a first 18-cycle PCR with the universal primers M1SS and BC2_uni_R. In the original analysis: For normalization, 1 million high-quality reads were randomly selected from each sample, with every read carrying a distinct molecular identifier. Instead of being binned into consensus sequences, reads with shared molecular identifiers were discarded. MiTCR, set to a Q25 quality threshold and the strictest error-elimination algorithm, was used for CDR3 identification, clonotype clustering and error correction. A nonparametric unseen species model with Euler transformation was used to estimate lower-bound total TCR beta diversity. Using fastp trimming at Q25 and MiXCR clonotype assembly, TCRdb reanalyzed the public sequencing data and kept in-frame beta chains. Under each unique CDR3 protein, matching rows form one entry showing the most common genes and DNA. These V and J calls are TCRdb output, not the study's own analysis. The sample contains 650,000 to 1,000,000 distinct CDR3 sequences, around 50% of them found a single time. The ten largest account for around 18% of the sample.

Donors were roughly 40 systemically healthy Caucasian individuals from Russia aged roughly 6 to 95 years. Each donor gave about 11 milliliters of peripheral blood, drawn into EDTA-treated Vacutainer tubes. PBMCs were isolated by Ficoll-Paque density-gradient centrifugation, with at least 6.5 million obtained per sample. Trizol reagent was used to extract total RNA from PBMCs, with at least 5.5 micrograms per sample. For every donor, flow cytometry on a PBMC aliquot measured the percentage of naive CD45RAhigh/CD27high T cells. The paper as a whole reports these results and caveats: Conclusive comparison of naive and antigen-experienced compartments was prevented by the profiling of bulk unsorted PBMCs. The long-lived group showed more naive CD4+ T cells, fewer expanded clones and increased TCR diversity than the aged group, suggesting age selection. Total diversity estimates from one million sequenced T cells were considered lower bounds and underestimates. A strong correlation was found between observed TCR beta diversity and the percentage of naive T cells measured by flow cytometry. Because the CMV infection status of the donors was unknown, age-related changes in expanded clonotypes may potentially have been confounded. Observed TCR beta diversity per million T cells fell roughly linearly with age, and a significant reduction was already apparent by age roughly 40.

A word on this clonotype: Its antigen is unknown. The sample holds no much larger clone one base away, and base qualities are not on file.

The clonotype originates from an elderly man in good health. The V gene is TRBV7-2 and the J gene is TRBJ2-1; a tentative D match to TRBD2 spans 5 bases. The assigned J gene may be wrong: the sequence end matches TRBJ2-7 better. Material for sequencing was blood. The CDR3 protein: CASSSSASGYEQYF. Read as DNA, the sequence is TGTGCCAGCAGCTCCAGTGCGAGCGGCTACGAGCAGTACTTC.